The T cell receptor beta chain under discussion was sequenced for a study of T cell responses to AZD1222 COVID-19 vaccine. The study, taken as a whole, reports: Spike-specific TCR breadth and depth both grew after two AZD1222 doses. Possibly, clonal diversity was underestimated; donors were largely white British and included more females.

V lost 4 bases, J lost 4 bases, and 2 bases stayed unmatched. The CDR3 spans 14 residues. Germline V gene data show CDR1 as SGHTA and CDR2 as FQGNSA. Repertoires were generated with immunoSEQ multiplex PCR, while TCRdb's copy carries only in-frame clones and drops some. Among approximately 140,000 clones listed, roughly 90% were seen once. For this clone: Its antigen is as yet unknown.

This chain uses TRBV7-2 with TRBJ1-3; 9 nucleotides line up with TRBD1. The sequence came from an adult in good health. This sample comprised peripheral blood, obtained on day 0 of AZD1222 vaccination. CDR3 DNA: TGTGCCAGCAGCTCAGGGACAGGGGGAAACACCATATATTTT. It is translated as CASSSGTGGNTIYF.